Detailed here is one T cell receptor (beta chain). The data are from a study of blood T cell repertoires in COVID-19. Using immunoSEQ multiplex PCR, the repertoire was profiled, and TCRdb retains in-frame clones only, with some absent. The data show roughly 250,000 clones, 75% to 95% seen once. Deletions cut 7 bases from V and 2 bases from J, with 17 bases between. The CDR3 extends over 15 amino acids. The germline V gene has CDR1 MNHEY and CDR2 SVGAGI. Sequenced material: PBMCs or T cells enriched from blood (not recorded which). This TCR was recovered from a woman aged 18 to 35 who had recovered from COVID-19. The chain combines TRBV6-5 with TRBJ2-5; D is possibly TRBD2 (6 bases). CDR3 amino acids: CASKTTGTPQETQYF. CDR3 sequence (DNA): TGTGCCAGCAAAACAACCGGGACTCCTCAAGAGACCCAGTACTTC.